Listed below are T cell receptor beta chains from one sample, sequenced in a study of beta chain features in type 1 diabetes. The protocol was immunoSEQ multiplex PCR, while the TCRdb copy is restricted to in-frame clones and leaves out a portion. Among about 360,000 clones, around 12% were seen once, and the ten largest hold 0.015% to 0.02%. Sequenced sample: naive CD4+ T cells from blood. The origin of the receptors is a man younger than 35 in good health. Both conserved end residues are part of each CDR3. D genes are given only for firm matches. Size is omitted from some rows. Given values are once, few, many or a class for expanded clones.

j_gene	len	v_gene	abundance	d_gene	CDR3aa	CDR3nt
TRBJ2-3	14	TRBV25-1	-	-	CASTLSASTDTQYF	TGTGCCAGCACCCTGAGCGCGAGCACAGATACGCAGTATTTT
TRBJ2-5	14	TRBV21-1	few	-	CASSLRTGGGEQYF	TGTGCCAGCAGCCTTCGGACAGGGGGAGGGGAGCAGTACTTC
TRBJ2-2	17	TRBV18	-	-	CASSPPGGSANTGELFF	TGTGCCAGCTCACCCCCCGGTGGCAGCGCGAACACCGGGGAGCTGTTTTTT
TRBJ2-1	14	TRBV6-5	few	TRBD2	CATGGLASYNEQFF	TGTGCCACCGGGGGACTAGCTTCCTACAATGAGCAGTTCTTC
TRBJ2-7	16	TRBV7-8	-	TRBD1	CASSLVRTGSPYEQYF	TGTGCCAGCAGCTTAGTAAGGACAGGGTCCCCCTACGAGCAGTACTTC
TRBJ1-4	12	TRBV18	-	-	CASSSRDEKLFF	TGTGCCAGCTCTTCGAGAGATGAAAAACTGTTTTTT
TRBJ1-2	15	TRBV14	few	-	CASSQPGGPNSGYTF	TGTGCCAGCAGCCAGCCCGGAGGTCCCAACTCCGGCTACACCTTC
TRBJ2-5	14	TRBV7-2	few	-	CASSNPEFRETQYF	TGTGCCAGCAGCAATCCGGAGTTCAGAGAGACCCAGTACTTC
TRBJ2-2	13	TRBV7-9	-	TRBD1	CASRGQDTGELFF	TGTGCCAGCAGGGGACAGGACACCGGGGAGCTGTTTTTT
TRBJ2-7	13	TRBV1	-	-	CTSSQGVGAGQYF	TGCACCAGCAGCCAAGGAGTGGGGGCTGGGCAGTACTTC
TRBJ2-7	16	TRBV19	few	TRBD2	CASSPLAGGPSYEQYF	TGTGCCAGTAGCCCACTAGCGGGAGGCCCCTCCTACGAGCAGTACTTC
TRBJ2-1	16	TRBV30	-	TRBD2	CAWSVLAGGLYNEQFF	TGTGCCTGGAGTGTGTTAGCGGGGGGACTCTACAATGAGCAGTTCTTC
TRBJ2-1	15	TRBV27	-	TRBD2	CASSSRTSGVDEQFF	TGTGCCAGCAGTTCTAGGACTAGCGGAGTGGATGAGCAGTTCTTC
TRBJ2-1	14	TRBV5-1	-	-	CASRRDLDANEQFF	TGCGCCAGCAGAAGGGACTTAGACGCCAATGAGCAGTTCTTC
TRBJ1-4	14	TRBV2	-	TRBD1	CASRRFGQGEKLFF	TGTGCCAGCAGGAGATTCGGACAGGGCGAAAAACTGTTTTTT
TRBJ1-2	13	TRBV27	-	TRBD1	CASRMTGEYGYTF	TGTGCCAGCAGGATGACAGGGGAGTATGGCTACACCTTC
TRBJ1-5	16	TRBV28	-	TRBD1	CASSSGGQGLNQPQHF	TGTGCCAGCAGTTCAGGGGGACAGGGACTCAATCAGCCCCAGCATTTT
TRBJ1-4	14	TRBV7-8	few	TRBD1	CASRHRGSSEKLFF	TGTGCCAGCAGGCACAGGGGAAGTAGTGAAAAACTGTTTTTT
TRBJ2-7	16	TRBV2	-	TRBD2	CASSGSGRGVIGEQYF	TGTGCCAGCAGTGGTTCCGGACGGGGGGTGATAGGCGAGCAGTACTTC
TRBJ2-2	13	TRBV7-9	few	-	CASSSFLPGELFF	TGTGCCAGCAGTAGCTTCCTACCGGGGGAGCTGTTTTTT
TRBJ1-2	13	TRBV7-2	-	-	CASSLSAGPGYTF	TGTGCCAGCAGCTTATCCGCAGGGCCTGGCTACACCTTC
TRBJ1-5	15	TRBV15	-	-	CATSPVSIIRQPQHF	TGTGCCACCAGCCCGGTTAGTATTATCCGTCAGCCCCAGCATTTT